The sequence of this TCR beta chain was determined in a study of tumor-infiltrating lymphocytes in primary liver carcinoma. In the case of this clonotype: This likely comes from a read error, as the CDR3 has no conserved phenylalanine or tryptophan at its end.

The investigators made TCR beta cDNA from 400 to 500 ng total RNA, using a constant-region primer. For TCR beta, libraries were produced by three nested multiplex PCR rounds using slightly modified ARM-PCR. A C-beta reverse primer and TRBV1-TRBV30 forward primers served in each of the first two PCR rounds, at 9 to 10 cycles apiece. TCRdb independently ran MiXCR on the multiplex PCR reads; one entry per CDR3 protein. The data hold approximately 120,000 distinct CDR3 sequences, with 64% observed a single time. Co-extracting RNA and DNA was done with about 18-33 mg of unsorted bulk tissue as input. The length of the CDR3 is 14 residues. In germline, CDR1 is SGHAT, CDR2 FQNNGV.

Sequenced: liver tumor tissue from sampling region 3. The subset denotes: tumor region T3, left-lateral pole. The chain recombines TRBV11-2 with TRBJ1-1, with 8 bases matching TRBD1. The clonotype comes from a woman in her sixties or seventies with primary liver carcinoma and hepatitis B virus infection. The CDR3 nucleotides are TGTGCCAGCAACTTAACCAGGGGGCGAGCTGAAGCTTTCTCG. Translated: CASNLTRGRAEAFS.